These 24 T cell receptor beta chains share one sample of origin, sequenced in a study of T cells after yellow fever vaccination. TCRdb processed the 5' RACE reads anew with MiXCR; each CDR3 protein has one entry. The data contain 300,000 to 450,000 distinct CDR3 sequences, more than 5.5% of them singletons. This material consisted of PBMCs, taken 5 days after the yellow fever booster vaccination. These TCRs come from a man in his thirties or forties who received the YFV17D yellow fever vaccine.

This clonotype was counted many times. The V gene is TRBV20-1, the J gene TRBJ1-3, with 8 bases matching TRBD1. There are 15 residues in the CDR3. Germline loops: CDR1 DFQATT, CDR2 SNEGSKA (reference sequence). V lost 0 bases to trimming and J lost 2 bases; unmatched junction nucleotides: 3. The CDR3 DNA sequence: TGCAGTGCTAGAGATAAGGACAGGGCTGGAAACACCATATATTTT. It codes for CSARDKDRAGNTIYF.

Written as DNA, the CDR3 is TGTGCCAGCAGTTTTCGCCATACAGGGGGGACGGGAGCTTTCTTT. Translating gives CASSFRHTGGTGAFF. V gene TRBV27 combines with J gene TRBJ1-1; 8 nucleotides line up with TRBD1. Losses at the gene ends were 3 bases for V and 10 bases for J; bases not matched to a gene: 13. Germline assignment: CDR1 MNHEY and CDR2 SMNVEV (reference sequence). The CDR3 covers 15 residues.

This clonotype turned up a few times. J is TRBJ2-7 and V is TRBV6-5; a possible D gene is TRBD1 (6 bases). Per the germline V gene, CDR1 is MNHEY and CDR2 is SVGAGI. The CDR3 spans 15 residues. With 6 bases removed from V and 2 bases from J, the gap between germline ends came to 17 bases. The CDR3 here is CASRDSWGTTYEQYF. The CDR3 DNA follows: TGTGCCAGCAGAGACTCCTGGGGGACAACCTACGAGCAGTACTTC.

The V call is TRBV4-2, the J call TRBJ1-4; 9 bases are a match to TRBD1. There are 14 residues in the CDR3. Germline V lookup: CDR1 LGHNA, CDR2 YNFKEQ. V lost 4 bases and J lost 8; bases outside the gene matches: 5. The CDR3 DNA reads TGTGCCAGCAGCCCCCGGGACAGGGCCGAAAAACTGTTTTTT. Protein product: CASSPRDRAEKLFF.

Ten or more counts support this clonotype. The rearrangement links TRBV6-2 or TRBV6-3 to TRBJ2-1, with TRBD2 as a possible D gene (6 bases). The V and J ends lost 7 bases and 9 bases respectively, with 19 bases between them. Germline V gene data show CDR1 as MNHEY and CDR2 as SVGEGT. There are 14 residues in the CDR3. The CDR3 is CASKYRGGNTEQFF. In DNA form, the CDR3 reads TGTGCCAGCAAGTATAGGGGCGGGAACACTGAGCAGTTCTTC.

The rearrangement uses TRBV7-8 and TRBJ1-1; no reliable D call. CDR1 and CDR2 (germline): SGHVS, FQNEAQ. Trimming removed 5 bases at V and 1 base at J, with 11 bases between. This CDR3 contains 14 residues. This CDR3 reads CASSPSGPNTEAFF. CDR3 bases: TGTGCCAGCAGCCCTAGCGGCCCGAACACTGAAGCTTTCTTT.

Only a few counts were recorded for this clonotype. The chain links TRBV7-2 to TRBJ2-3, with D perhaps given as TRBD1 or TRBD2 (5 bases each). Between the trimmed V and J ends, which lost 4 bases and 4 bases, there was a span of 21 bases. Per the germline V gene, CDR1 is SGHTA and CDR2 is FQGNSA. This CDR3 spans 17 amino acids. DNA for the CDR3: TGTGCCAGCAGCTACCAAGGGGAGAATAGCGTCCCAGATACGCAGTATTTT. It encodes CASSYQGENSVPDTQYF.

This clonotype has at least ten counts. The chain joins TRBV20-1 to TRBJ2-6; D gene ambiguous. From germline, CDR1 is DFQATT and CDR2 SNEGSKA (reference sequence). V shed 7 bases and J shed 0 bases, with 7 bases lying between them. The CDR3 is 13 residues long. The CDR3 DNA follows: TGCAGTGGCTTGCGCTCTGGGGCCAACGTCCTGACTTTC. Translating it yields CSGLRSGANVLTF.

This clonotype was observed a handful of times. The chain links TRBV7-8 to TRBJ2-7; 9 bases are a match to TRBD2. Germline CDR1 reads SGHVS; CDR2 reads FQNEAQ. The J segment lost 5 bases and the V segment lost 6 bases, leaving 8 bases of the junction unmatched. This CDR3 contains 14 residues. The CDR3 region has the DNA TGTGCCAGCAGGAAGGGACTAGCTTCCCACGAGCAGTACTTC. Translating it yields CASRKGLASHEQYF.

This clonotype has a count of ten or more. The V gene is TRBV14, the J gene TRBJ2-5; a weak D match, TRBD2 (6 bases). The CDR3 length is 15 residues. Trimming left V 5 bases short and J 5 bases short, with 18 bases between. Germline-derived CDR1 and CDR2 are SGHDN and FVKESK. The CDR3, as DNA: TGTGCCAGCAGCACACGGGAGAACCCTTACGAGACCCAGTACTTC. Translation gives CASSTRENPYETQYF.

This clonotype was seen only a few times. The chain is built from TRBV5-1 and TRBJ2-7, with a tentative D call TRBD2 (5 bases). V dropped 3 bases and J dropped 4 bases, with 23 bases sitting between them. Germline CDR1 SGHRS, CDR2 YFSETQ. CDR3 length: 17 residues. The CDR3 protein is CASSYEPRPVREYEQYF. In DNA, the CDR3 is TGCGCCAGCAGCTACGAGCCTCGGCCAGTGAGGGAGTACGAGCAGTACTTC.

As DNA, the CDR3 is TGCAGTGCTAGAACCCGGACAAGCTACGAGCAGTACTTC. Amino acid sequence: CSARTRTSYEQYF. The chain uses TRBV20-1 and TRBJ2-7; possible D gene TRBD1, 5 bases. The V and J ends lost 2 bases and 3 bases respectively, with 11 bases between them. Germline V CDR1 and CDR2: DFQATT, SNEGSKA (reference sequence). CDR3 length: 13 amino acids.

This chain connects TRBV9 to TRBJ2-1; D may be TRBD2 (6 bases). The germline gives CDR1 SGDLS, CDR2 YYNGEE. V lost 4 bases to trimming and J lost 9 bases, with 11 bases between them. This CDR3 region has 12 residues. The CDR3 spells CASSTRDSEQFF. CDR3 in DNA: TGTGCCAGCAGCACCCGGGACTCTGAGCAGTTCTTC.

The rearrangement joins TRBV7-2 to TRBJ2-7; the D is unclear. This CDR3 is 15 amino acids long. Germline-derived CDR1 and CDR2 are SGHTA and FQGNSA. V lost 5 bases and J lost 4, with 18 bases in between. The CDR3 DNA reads TGTGCCAGCAGCCCCCAGGTGGGCCAGCCTTACGAGCAGTACTTC. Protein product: CASSPQVGQPYEQYF.

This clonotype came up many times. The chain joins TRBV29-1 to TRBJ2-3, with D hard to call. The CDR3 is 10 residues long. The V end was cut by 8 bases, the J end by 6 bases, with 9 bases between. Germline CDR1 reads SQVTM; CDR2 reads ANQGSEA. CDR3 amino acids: CSIYIDTQYF. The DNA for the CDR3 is TGCAGCATTTACATCGATACGCAGTATTTT.

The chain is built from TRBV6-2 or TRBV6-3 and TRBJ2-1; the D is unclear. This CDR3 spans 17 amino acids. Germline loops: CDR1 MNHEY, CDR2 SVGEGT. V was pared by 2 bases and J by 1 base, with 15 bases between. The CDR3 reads CASSYGSPLSSYNEQFF. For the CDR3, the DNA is TGTGCCAGCAGTTACGGAAGCCCCTTGAGTTCCTACAATGAGCAGTTCTTC.

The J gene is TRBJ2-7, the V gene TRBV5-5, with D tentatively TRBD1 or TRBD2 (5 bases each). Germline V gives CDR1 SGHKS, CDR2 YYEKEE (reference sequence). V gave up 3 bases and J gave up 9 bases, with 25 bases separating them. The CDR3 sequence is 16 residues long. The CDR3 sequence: CASSSELRDPGVGQYF. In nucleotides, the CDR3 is TGTGCCAGCAGCTCGGAATTGAGGGACCCAGGAGTCGGGCAGTACTTC.

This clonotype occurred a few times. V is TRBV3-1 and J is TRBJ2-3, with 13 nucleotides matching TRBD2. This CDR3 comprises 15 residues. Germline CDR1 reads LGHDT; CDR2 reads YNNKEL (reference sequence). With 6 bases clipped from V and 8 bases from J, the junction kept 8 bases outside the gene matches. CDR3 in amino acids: CASSRTSGSRGTQYF. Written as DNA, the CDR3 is TGTGCCAGCAGTCGGACTAGCGGGAGTCGTGGTACGCAGTATTTT.

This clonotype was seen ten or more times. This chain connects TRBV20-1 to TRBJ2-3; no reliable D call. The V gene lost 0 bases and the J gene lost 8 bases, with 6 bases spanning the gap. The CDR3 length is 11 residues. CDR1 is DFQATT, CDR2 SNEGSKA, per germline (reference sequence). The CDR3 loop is CSAREGFTQYF. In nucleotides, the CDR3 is TGCAGTGCTAGAGAAGGTTTTACGCAGTATTTT.

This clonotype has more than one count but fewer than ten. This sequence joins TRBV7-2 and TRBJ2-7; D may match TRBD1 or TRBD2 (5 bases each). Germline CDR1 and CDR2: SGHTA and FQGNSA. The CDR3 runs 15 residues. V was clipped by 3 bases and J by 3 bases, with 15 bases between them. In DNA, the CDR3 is TGTGCCAGCAGCTTGAGACGGGACGGATACTACGAGCAGTACTTC. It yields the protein CASSLRRDGYYEQYF.

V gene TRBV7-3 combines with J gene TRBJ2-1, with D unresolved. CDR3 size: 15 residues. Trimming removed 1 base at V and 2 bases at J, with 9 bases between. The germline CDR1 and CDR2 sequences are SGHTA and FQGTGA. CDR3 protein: CASSLNGQAYNEQFF. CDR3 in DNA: TGTGCCAGCAGCTTAAATGGGCAAGCCTACAATGAGCAGTTCTTC. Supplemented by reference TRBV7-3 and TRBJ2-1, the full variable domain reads GAGVSQTPSNKVTEKGKYVELRCDPISGHTALYWYRQSLGQGPEFLIYFQGTGAADDSGLPNDRFFAVRPEGSVSTLKIQRTERGDSAVYLCASSLNGQAYNEQFFGPGTRLTVL.

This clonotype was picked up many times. The CDR3 bases are TGCGCCAGCAGCCAAGGGTCAGTGGGAGCCGCCTACGAGCAGTACTTC. It encodes CASSQGSVGAAYEQYF. The chain employs TRBV4-3 and TRBJ2-7, with D tentatively TRBD2 (5 bases). The length of the CDR3 is 16 residues. Deletions cut 1 base from V and 2 bases from J, with 15 bases between. Germline loops: CDR1 LGHNA, CDR2 YSLEER.

The CDR3 bases are TGTGCCAGCAGTCCAGGACTAGCGGAAGTCATAGAGACCCAGTACTTC. It translates to CASSPGLAEVIETQYF. The chain links TRBV7-9 to TRBJ2-5; the match to TRBD2 covers 10 bases. This CDR3 is built from 16 residues. Germline V lookup: CDR1 SEHNR, CDR2 FQNEAQ (reference sequence). The junction had 11 bases not matched to a gene; V was cut back by 6 bases and J by 4 bases.

The CDR3 is CASSHFSGIPPGELFF. CDR3 in DNA: TGTGCCAGCAGCCACTTTAGCGGAATCCCACCCGGGGAGCTGTTTTTT. This chain uses TRBV14 with TRBJ2-2; weak D call: TRBD2 (6 bases). The CDR3 covers 16 residues. The ends were cut back, 3 bases at V and 6 bases at J, with 17 bases in the middle. Per germline, CDR1 SGHDN and CDR2 FVKESK.